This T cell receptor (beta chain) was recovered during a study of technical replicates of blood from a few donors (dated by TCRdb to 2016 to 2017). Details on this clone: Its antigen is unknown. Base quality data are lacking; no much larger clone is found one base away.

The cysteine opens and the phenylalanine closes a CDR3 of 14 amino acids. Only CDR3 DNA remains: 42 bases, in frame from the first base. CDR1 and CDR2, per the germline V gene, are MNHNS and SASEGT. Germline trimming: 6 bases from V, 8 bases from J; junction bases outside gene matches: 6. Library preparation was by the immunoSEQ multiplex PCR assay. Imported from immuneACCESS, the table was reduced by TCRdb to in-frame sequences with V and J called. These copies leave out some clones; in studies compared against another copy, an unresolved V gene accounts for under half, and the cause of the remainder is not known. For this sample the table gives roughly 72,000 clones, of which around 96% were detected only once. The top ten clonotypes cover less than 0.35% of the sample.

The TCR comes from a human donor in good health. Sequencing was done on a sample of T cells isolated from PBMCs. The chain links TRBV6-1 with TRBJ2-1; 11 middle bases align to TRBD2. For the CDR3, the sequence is CASRLAGEVDEQFF. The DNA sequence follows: TGTGCCAGCAGACTAGCGGGAGAGGTGGATGAGCAGTTCTTC.